One sample yielded the 11 T cell receptor beta chains listed below, sequenced in a study of Graves' ophthalmopathy and Graves' hyperthyroidism (dated by TCRdb to the late 2010s). TCRdb lists the instrument as Illumina HiSeq 2000. TCR beta CDR3 regions were amplified from RNA transcripts for repertoire sequencing. A first-round RT-PCR used HTBI primers with the Qiagen OneStep RT-PCR kit, followed by a second-round multiplex PCR, size selection and purification. TCRdb reprocessed the public reads (quality trimming at Q25 with fastp, clone calling with MiXCR) and kept in-frame beta chains. Rows are combined by CDR3 protein, so each entry shows the most common genes and DNA. In all, the sample holds about 590,000 distinct CDR3 sequences, and approximately 35% of those were seen once. The ten largest clonotypes hold about 4.2% of the sample. The sample taken for sequencing was peripheral blood or thyroid tissue (not recorded which). These receptors were taken from an adult man with Graves' hyperthyroidism.

The J gene is TRBJ1-2, the V gene TRBV12-3 or TRBV12-4; no clear D. This CDR3 is built from 17 residues. Trimming pared 5 bases from V and 2 bases from J, leaving 21 bases between. CDR3 sequence: CASSDPSESSGNYGYTF. CDR3 in DNA: TGTGCCAGCAGTGACCCCTCGGAGTCGTCCGGAAACTATGGCTACACCTTC.

This clonotype was seen many times. This rearrangement joins TRBV16 to TRBJ2-7, with 9 bases aligning to TRBD1. The germline gives CDR1 KGHSY, CDR2 FQNENV. After removal of 4 bases from V and 2 bases from J, the junction contained 9 bases not matched to a gene. The CDR3 consists of 16 residues. CDR3 residues: CASSPHPGTGTYEQYF. For the CDR3, the DNA is TGTGCCAGCAGCCCCCATCCAGGGACAGGGACCTACGAGCAGTACTTC.

This clonotype appeared many times. The gene calls are TRBV6-5 and TRBJ1-5; 9 bases fit TRBD1. There are 14 residues in the CDR3. The J segment lost 4 bases and the V segment lost 7 bases, leaving 5 bases of the junction unmatched. Germline lookup yields CDR1 MNHEY and CDR2 SVGAGI. CDR3 residues: CASNPTGGNQPQHF. In DNA form, the CDR3 reads TGTGCCAGCAACCCGACAGGGGGGAATCAGCCCCAGCATTTT.

This sequence joins TRBV7-9 and TRBJ2-1; 14 bases are shared with TRBD2. CDR3 length: 15 residues. V shed 5 bases and J 6 bases; nucleotides not matched to a gene: 3. Germline assignment: CDR1 SEHNR and CDR2 FQNEAQ (reference sequence). The CDR3 bases are TGTGCCAGCAGCCCTGGGACTAGCGGGAGCAATGAGCAGTTCTTC. Translating it yields CASSPGTSGSNEQFF.

At least ten counts were recorded for this clonotype. The chain couples TRBV10-1 to TRBJ2-7; TRBD1 matches 7 bases. The CDR3 runs 14 residues. The germline V gene has CDR1 WNHNN and CDR2 SYGVQD (reference sequence). V shed 3 bases and J 3 bases; nucleotides not matched to a gene: 5. The CDR3 DNA follows: TGCGCCAGCAGTGAAGACAGGGCGGGCTACGAGCAGTACTTC. Translating gives CASSEDRAGYEQYF.

This clonotype came up many times. V and J are TRBV2 and TRBJ2-2; 9 bases align to TRBD1. Germline V gene data show CDR1 as SNHLY and CDR2 as FYNNEI. The CDR3 totals 11 residues. V shed 5 bases, J shed 15 bases, and the junction held 4 bases outside the gene matches. CDR3 loop: CASSRGQGVFF. In DNA, the CDR3 is TGTGCCAGCAGTAGGGGACAGGGTGTGTTTTTT.

Concerning this clonotype itself: This may be a read error: a much more frequent sequence differs by one nucleotide. This rearrangement joins TRBV29-1 to TRBJ1-1; tentative D call: TRBD1 (6 bases). Germline CDR1 reads SQVTM; CDR2 reads ANQGSEA. There are 14 residues in the CDR3. The V gene lost 3 bases and the J gene lost 4 bases, with 15 bases spanning the gap. In DNA form, the CDR3 reads TGCAGCGTTGAGTCAGGGGTGGGTAGCACTGAAGCTTTCTTT. Encoded protein: CSVESGVGSTEAFF. Full variable domain (outside the CDR3, taken from reference TRBV29-1 and TRBJ1-1): SAVISQKPSRDICQRGTSLTIQCQVDSQVTMMFWYRQQPGQSLTLIATANQGSEATYESGFVIDKFPISRPNLTFSTLTVSNMSPEDSSIYLCSVESGVGSTEAFFGQGTRLTVV.

This clonotype was counted between two and nine times. The rearrangement uses TRBV12-3 or TRBV12-4 and TRBJ2-2; the match to TRBD2 covers 13 bases. CDR3 length: 14 amino acids. J gave up 8 bases and V 8 bases, and 5 bases lay outside the gene matches. Here the CDR3 DNA reads TGTGCCAGCGGGGGGACTAGCGGGGATGGGGAGCTGTTTTTT. Protein product: CASGGTSGDGELFF.

This clonotype has just a few counts. This chain connects TRBV27 to TRBJ1-3, with D tentatively TRBD1 (5 bases). In germline, CDR1 is MNHEY, CDR2 SMNVEV (reference sequence). This CDR3 has 13 amino acids. With 4 bases removed from V and 7 bases from J, the gap between germline ends came to 11 bases. CDR3 sequence (DNA): TGTGCCAGCAGTTCGGGGCTTACGAACACCATATATTTT. Protein: CASSSGLTNTIYF.

CDR3: CASRQAGGRSPLHF. The CDR3 region has the DNA TGTGCCAGCAGACAAGCAGGGGGTCGCTCACCCCTCCACTTT. The rearrangement links TRBV2 to TRBJ1-6, with 7 bases aligning to TRBD1. The CDR3 totals 14 residues. CDR1 is SNHLY, CDR2 FYNNEI, per germline. The trim removed 6 bases at V and 10 bases at J, leaving 9 bases unmatched.

The CDR3 reads CSAPPMTGLTDTQYF. The DNA for the CDR3 is TGCAGTGCTCCTCCAATGACAGGGCTTACAGATACGCAGTATTTT. This rearrangement joins TRBV20-1 to TRBJ2-3; 7 bases match TRBD1. The V segment lost 5 bases and the J segment 3 bases; nucleotides outside the gene matches: 11. In germline, CDR1 is DFQATT, CDR2 SNEGSKA (reference sequence). CDR3 length equals 15 residues.